This T cell receptor (beta chain) was sequenced in a study of cytomegalovirus exposure and HLA in healthy donors. At the level of the study: Ancestry clustering placed more than 80% of around 400 genotyped donors in the Caucasian-associated cluster.

PCR amplification relied on 60 Vbeta primers (plus 13 Jbeta primers). The method was immunoSEQ multiplex PCR; TCRdb's version includes in-frame clones alone and lacks a portion of them. The sample carries approximately 50,000 clones, about 80% recorded once. The germline V gene encodes CDR1 SEHNR and CDR2 FQNEAQ (reference sequence). V lost 3 bases to trimming and J lost 10 bases; unmatched junction nucleotides: 5. This CDR3 comprises 13 residues. Details on this clone: What it binds is not known.

Study outcomes and limitations: The later analysis indicated that the majority of CMV-associated TCR beta chains appeared HLA-restricted. Among TCR beta chains, those listed as cytomegalovirus-associated numbered fewer than 200.

The gene calls are TRBV7-9 and TRBJ2-1; 8 nucleotides match TRBD2. The receptor was derived from a young man in good health and CMV-seronegative. Sequencing used PBMCs. The CDR3 bases are TGTGCCAGCAGCTTTGGCGGGAGGCCGGAGCAGTTCTTC. Protein product: CASSFGGRPEQFF.